This T cell receptor (beta chain) derives from a study of blood T cell repertoires in COVID-19. Overall study: T cells, B-cell-depleted T cells, or PBMCs supplied cDNA or gDNA.

This CDR3 contains 13 residues. Trimming removed 7 bases from V and 1 base from J, with 7 bases in between. In germline, CDR1 is MNHEY, CDR2 SVGAGI. Original analysis: The assay estimated nucleated cells by amplifying reference gene primers. Assay: immunoSEQ multiplex PCR; the TCRdb copy retains only in-frame clones and omits some. V, J and clone size are those of that table, while D and trimming were read from the DNA. Altogether tens of thousands of clones are present, under 85% being singletons, with the ten largest covering approximately 7.4%. This clone was found a few times. This chain uses TRBV6-5 with TRBJ2-2; unclear D gene. The specimen was peripheral blood. The sequence was obtained from a man aged 60 to 69 with active COVID-19. CDR3 sequence (DNA): TGTGCCAGCATACAAGAGAACACCGGGGAGCTGTTTTTT. Translation gives CASIQENTGELFF.